The rows below give T cell receptor beta chains drawn from one sample of a study of vaccination and CD4 T cells after COVID-19. No antigen is known for these receptors. One entry per CDR3 protein, called by TCRdb with MiXCR from the PCR reads. This table holds roughly 3,800 distinct CDR3 sequences, under 20% found once. The sequencing input was CD4+ T cells from blood, cultured in vitro. These receptor sequences come from a human donor who had recovered from COVID-19. CDR3s include the opening cysteine and the closing phenylalanine or tryptophan. D genes are given only for firm matches. Only part of the rows carry a size: once, few, many, or a class if the clone is expanded.

TRBV7-9	TRBD2	.	TRBJ2-5	CASSLNLFTSGGPKETQYF	TGTGCCAGCAGCTTAAATTTATTTACTAGCGGGGGCCCAAAAGAGACCCAGTACTTC
TRBV10-3	TRBD2	.	TRBJ2-7	CAIRGTSGGREQYF	TGTGCCATCAGGGGGACTAGCGGGGGGCGCGAGCAGTACTTC
TRBV2	.	few	TRBJ1-5	CASSALRNQPQHF	TGTGCCAGCAGCGCCCTCCGGAATCAGCCCCAGCATTTT
TRBV21-1	.	large	TRBJ1-2	CASSKDQGLYGYTF	TGTGCCAGCAGCAAAGATCAAGGCCTTTATGGCTACACCTTC
TRBV20-1	TRBD1	large	TRBJ1-5	CSAWTGAGGNQPQHF	TGCAGTGCTTGGACAGGGGCGGGTGGCAATCAGCCCCAGCATTTT
TRBV9	TRBD1	.	TRBJ1-6	CASTRTGEGSPLHF	TGTGCCAGCACCAGGACAGGGGAGGGTTCACCCCTCCACTTT
TRBV5-1	TRBD2	.	TRBJ2-1	CASSSILAGDGNEQFF	TGCGCCAGCAGCTCCATTCTAGCGGGGGATGGGAATGAGCAGTTCTTC
TRBV30	.	few	TRBJ2-7	CACGESYEQYF	TGTGCCTGTGGGGAGTCCTACGAGCAGTACTTC
TRBV19	TRBD2	few	TRBJ2-1	CASSISGLAKYNEQFF	TGTGCCAGTAGTATTTCTGGACTAGCGAAATACAATGAGCAGTTCTTC
TRBV6-1	.	medium-sized	TRBJ1-6	CASTERAPLHF	TGTGCCAGCACGGAGAGGGCCCCCCTCCACTTT
TRBV18	.	once	TRBJ2-7	CASSPFQPSYEQYF	TGTGCCAGCTCACCGTTTCAGCCCTCCTACGAGCAGTACTTC
TRBV7-7	.	few	TRBJ2-5	CASSPHQHETQYF	TGTGCTAGCAGCCCCCACCAACACGAGACCCAGTACTTC
TRBV11-1	.	.	TRBJ1-2	CASSLGAQGGYGYTF	TGTGCCAGCAGCTTAGGGGCCCAGGGCGGCTATGGCTACACCTTC
TRBV9	.	.	TRBJ1-6	CASSVESSLNSPLHF	TGTGCCAGCAGCGTAGAATCGTCACTTAATTCACCCCTCCACTTT
TRBV2	.	few	TRBJ1-3	CASNGPGSGNTIYF	TGTGCCAGCAACGGCCCGGGATCTGGAAACACCATATATTTT
TRBV2	TRBD1	.	TRBJ2-2	CASLKGTANTGELFF	TGTGCCAGCCTCAAGGGGACAGCGAACACCGGGGAGCTGTTTTTT
TRBV11-2	.	medium-sized	TRBJ1-1	CASTRNRGAGTEAFF	TGTGCCAGCACCCGAAACCGGGGCGCAGGGACTGAAGCTTTCTTT
TRBV11-1	.	.	TRBJ2-7	CASSSKRVDYEQYF	TGTGCCAGCAGCTCAAAGCGGGTAGACTACGAGCAGTACTTC
TRBV12-3/TRBV12-4	.	.	TRBJ2-3	CASSFYGRGGRDTQYF	TGTGCCAGCAGTTTCTACGGTAGGGGAGGTCGAGATACGCAGTATTTT
TRBV4-2	.	few	TRBJ2-3	CASRSADTQYF	TGTGCCAGCCGGAGCGCAGATACGCAGTATTTT
TRBV12-3/TRBV12-4	.	few	TRBJ2-3	CASSQDGLSADTQYF	TGTGCCAGCAGTCAGGACGGTCTAAGCGCAGATACGCAGTATTTT
TRBV6-1	.	few	TRBJ2-5	CASSASGRETQYF	TGTGCCAGCAGCGCCTCGGGGAGAGAGACCCAGTACTTC
TRBV12-3/TRBV12-4	.	few	TRBJ1-1	CASSLTLGGEAFF	TGTGCCAGCAGTTTAACTTTAGGCGGTGAAGCTTTCTTT
TRBV9	.	few	TRBJ1-5	CASSGASNQPQHF	TGTGCCAGCAGCGGGGCTAGCAATCAGCCCCAGCATTTT
TRBV5-5	TRBD2	large	TRBJ2-7	CASSLTSGGSYEQYF	TGTGCCAGCAGTCTAACTAGCGGGGGTTCCTACGAGCAGTACTTC
TRBV20-1	.	few	TRBJ1-1	CSAGHPNTEAFF	TGCAGTGCGGGACACCCGAACACTGAAGCTTTCTTT
TRBV6-1	.	.	TRBJ2-5	CASSLRIDIKETQYF	TGTGCCAGCAGTCTACGAATCGACATTAAAGAGACCCAGTACTTC
TRBV20-1	TRBD2	.	TRBJ2-5	CSAPRAGGQETQYF	TGCAGTGCTCCGAGGGCGGGGGGGCAAGAGACCCAGTACTTC
TRBV6-1	.	few	TRBJ1-3	CASSEGGGGNTIYF	TGTGCCAGCAGTGAAGGAGGAGGTGGAAACACCATATATTTT
TRBV30	.	.	TRBJ1-1	CAWSTGTTNTEAFF	TGTGCCTGGAGTACGGGGACAACGAACACTGAAGCTTTCTTT
TRBV25-1	.	.	TRBJ1-4	CASSGSQTTNEKLFF	TGTGCCAGCAGTGGATCACAGACAACTAATGAAAAACTGTTTTTT
TRBV6-1	.	.	TRBJ1-4	CASRTVLNEKLFF	TGTGCCAGCAGGACAGTACTGAATGAAAAACTGTTTTTT